This paragraph covers one T cell receptor (beta chain) sequence. Its matching antigen is unknown. The data were obtained in a study of T cell responses to AZD1222 COVID-19 vaccine. Germline CDR1 reads MNHEY; CDR2 reads SVGAGI. Trimming left V 6 bases short and J 5 bases short, with 13 bases between. The CDR3 extends over 13 amino acids. Study-level findings and limits: Unmutated variant regions reportedly attract nearly half of all spike-specific TCRs. Once two AZD1222 doses were given, Spike-specific TCR breadth and depth went up. Repertoire sampling occurred only after the peak T cell response.

The method was immunoSEQ multiplex PCR; TCRdb's version includes in-frame clones alone and lacks a portion of them. The top ten hold about a fifth of the sample, which has 90,000 to 95,000 clones, approximately 91% seen once. The input for sequencing was peripheral blood, taken on day 0 of AZD1222 vaccination. The receptor was isolated from an adult in good health. The chain employs TRBV6-5 and TRBJ1-2; unclear D gene. CDR3 protein: CASSGQVPYGYTF. CDR3 coding DNA: TGTGCCAGCAGCGGTCAAGTGCCATATGGCTACACCTTC.